Detailed here is one T cell receptor beta chain. Its antigen is undetermined. TCRdb fed the reads into MiXCR, producing one record per CDR3 protein. The repertoire has about 9,200 distinct CDR3 sequences, 26% of them found once; the top ten carry roughly 8.7%. The sample belongs to a study of liver allograft versus peripheral blood T cells. Whole-study context: Graft-liver T cell receptor repertoires were compared against recipient peripheral blood repertoires. Study-wide findings and caveats: T cell receptor repertoires inside liver allografts reportedly differed from those in peripheral blood.

Trimming left V 2 bases short and J 6 bases short, with 17 bases between. CDR3 length: 16 residues. Germline loops: CDR1 SGHDN, CDR2 FVKESK. The chain uses TRBV14 and TRBJ2-1, with D tentatively TRBD1 or TRBD2 (5 bases each). The sequence was obtained from a human patient who had a liver transplant. The T cells may partly be graft donor cells. As DNA, the CDR3 is TGTGCCAGCAGCCAAAGAGTCCGGGGACCGGTCAATGAGCAGTTCTTC. It codes for CASSQRVRGPVNEQFF. The entire variable domain, with the rest obtained from reference TRBV14 and TRBJ2-1, is as follows: EAGVTQFPSHSVIEKGQTVTLRCDPISGHDNLYWYRRVMGKEIKFLLHFVKESKQDESGMPNNRFLAERTGGTYSTLKVQPAELEDSGVYFCASSQRVRGPVNEQFFGPGTRLTVL.